This is a list of T cell receptor beta chains from one sample in a study of Tregs in tolerant kidney transplant recipients. Clones were read by immunoSEQ multiplex PCR, and TCRdb kept only the in-frame ones, dropping some. Among about 64,000 clones, approximately 87% were seen once, and the ten largest hold about 4%. This material consisted of CD4+ T cells from blood (PBMCs), taken 6 months after the transplant. The receptors derive from a human patient who received a combined kidney and bone marrow transplant. Some T cells may be supplied by the graft donor. CDR3s include the opening cysteine and the closing phenylalanine or tryptophan. D genes are given only for firm matches. For some rows the clone size is stated as once, few or many, or as a class when expanded; others skip it.

CASRPGGLYNQPQHF	TGTGCCAGCAGGCCAGGGGGGCTTTACAATCAGCCCCAGCATTTT	TRBD1	NA	TRBV2	TRBJ1-5
CASSVGTGYTDTQYF	TGTGCCAGCAGTGTTGGGACAGGCTACACAGATACGCAGTATTTT	TRBD1	NA	TRBV25-1	TRBJ2-3
CASSFGTGYNEQFF	TGTGCCAGCAGCTTCGGTACCGGGTACAATGAGCAGTTCTTC	NA	few	TRBV7-6	TRBJ2-1
CASSLAGRGGTGELFF	TGTGCCAGCAGCTTGGCCGGGAGGGGGGGTACCGGGGAGCTGTTTTTT	TRBD2	once	TRBV5-4	TRBJ2-2
CARTVSGANVLTF	TGTGCCCGGACCGTCTCTGGGGCCAACGTCCTGACTTTC	NA	once	TRBV30	TRBJ2-6
CASSGRGGPPDLEQYF	TGTGCCAGCAGTGGACGCGGGGGGCCCCCAGATTTAGAGCAGTACTTC	TRBD2	NA	TRBV28	TRBJ2-7
CASSGGSSGANVLTF	TGTGCCAGCAGCGGCGGAAGCTCTGGGGCCAACGTCCTGACTTTC	NA	NA	TRBV27	TRBJ2-6
CASSRGTAYEQYF	TGTGCCAGCAGCCGTGGGACAGCTTACGAGCAGTACTTC	TRBD1	NA	TRBV5-6	TRBJ2-7
CASSLGGDRGPNSPLHF	TGTGCCAGCAGTCTGGGGGGGGACAGGGGCCCCAATTCACCCCTCCACTTT	TRBD1	NA	TRBV28	TRBJ1-6
CASSRYQNNSPLHF	TGTGCCAGTAGTAGGTATCAGAATAATTCACCCCTCCACTTT	NA	NA	TRBV19	TRBJ1-6
CASSEPGQGVIEAFF	TGTGCCAGCTCAGAACCGGGACAGGGGGTAATTGAAGCTTTCTTT	TRBD1	NA	TRBV18	TRBJ1-1
CASSTTGNSPLHF	TGTGCCAGCAGCACAACAGGGAATTCACCCCTCCACTTT	NA	NA	TRBV7-8	TRBJ1-6
CASSGQSGTEAFF	TGTGCCAGCTCCGGACAATCCGGCACTGAAGCTTTCTTT	NA	few	TRBV2	TRBJ1-1
CASSFGQLTDTQYF	TGTGCCAGCAGCTTTGGGCAGCTCACAGATACGCAGTATTTT	NA	once	TRBV11-3	TRBJ2-3
CSTKSRGTQYF	TGCAGTACCAAATCCAGGGGTACGCAGTATTTT	NA	NA	TRBV20-1	TRBJ2-3
CASSLQGNTEAFF	TGTGCCAGCAGCTTACAGGGGAACACTGAAGCTTTCTTT	NA	NA	TRBV11-3	TRBJ1-1
CASSLMALSNTGELFF	TGTGCCAGCAGCTTAATGGCTCTTTCGAACACCGGGGAGCTGTTTTTT	NA	NA	TRBV7-3	TRBJ2-2
CASSTQGADTEAFF	TGTGCCAGCAGTACTCAGGGTGCGGACACTGAAGCTTTCTTT	NA	NA	TRBV6-6	TRBJ1-1
CASCPWGGEYNEQFF	TGTGCCAGCTGCCCATGGGGCGGGGAGTACAATGAGCAGTTCTTC	NA	NA	TRBV7-2	TRBJ2-1
CASSLDRESTPQHF	TGTGCCAGCAGCTTGGACAGGGAGAGCACGCCCCAGCATTTT	NA	NA	TRBV5-4	TRBJ1-5
CASSLRTGGTEAFF	TGCGCCAGCAGCCTACGGACAGGGGGCACTGAAGCTTTCTTT	TRBD1	NA	TRBV5-1	TRBJ1-1
CASSFFAGSSDEQYF	TGCGCCAGCAGCTTTTTTGCGGGAAGTTCCGACGAGCAGTACTTC	NA	NA	TRBV5-1	TRBJ2-7
CASSLDPSTDTQYF	TGTGCCAGCAGCTTAGATCCTAGCACAGATACGCAGTATTTT	NA	NA	TRBV7-2	TRBJ2-3
CASSLQGGQPQHF	TGTGCCAGCAGCCTACAGGGCGGGCAGCCCCAGCATTTT	NA	NA	TRBV7-9	TRBJ1-5
CASSFRGENTIYF	TGTGCCAGCAGCTTCAGGGGAGAAAACACCATATATTTT	NA	NA	TRBV5-4	TRBJ1-3
CASSKGARDQPQHF	TGTGCCAGTAGTAAGGGGGCCCGGGATCAGCCCCAGCATTTT	TRBD1	NA	TRBV19	TRBJ1-5
CASSLRDRNTGELFF	TGTGCCAGCAGCCTCCGGGACAGAAACACCGGGGAGCTGTTTTTT	TRBD1	NA	TRBV7-8	TRBJ2-2
CASSLDRGATDTQYF	TGCGCCAGCAGCTTGGACAGGGGCGCTACAGATACGCAGTATTTT	TRBD1	NA	TRBV5-1	TRBJ2-3
CASSLALGQGLTGELFF	TGTGCCAGCAGCTTAGCGCTGGGACAGGGGCTTACCGGGGAGCTGTTTTTT	TRBD1	NA	TRBV7-9	TRBJ2-2